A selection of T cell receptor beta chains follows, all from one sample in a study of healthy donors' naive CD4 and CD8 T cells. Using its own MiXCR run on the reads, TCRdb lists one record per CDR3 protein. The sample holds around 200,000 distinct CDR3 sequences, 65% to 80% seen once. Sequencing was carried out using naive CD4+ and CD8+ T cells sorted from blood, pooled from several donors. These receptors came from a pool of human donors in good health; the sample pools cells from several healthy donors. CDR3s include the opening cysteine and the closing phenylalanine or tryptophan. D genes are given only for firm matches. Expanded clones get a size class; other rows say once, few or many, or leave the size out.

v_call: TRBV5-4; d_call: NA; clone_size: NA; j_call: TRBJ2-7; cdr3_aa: CASRPSGSYEQYF; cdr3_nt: TGTGCCAGCAGACCCTCAGGCTCCTACGAGCAGTACTTC
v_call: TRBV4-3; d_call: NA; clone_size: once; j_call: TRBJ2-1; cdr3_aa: CASSQGGLHFYNEQFF; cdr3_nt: TGCGCCAGCAGCCAAGGGGGACTCCACTTCTACAATGAGCAGTTCTTC
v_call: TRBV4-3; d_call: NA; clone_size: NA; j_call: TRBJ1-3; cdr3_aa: CASSQDQGSGNTIYF; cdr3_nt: TGCGCCAGCAGCCAAGATCAGGGGAGCGGAAACACCATATATTTT
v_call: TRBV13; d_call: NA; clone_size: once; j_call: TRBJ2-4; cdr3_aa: CASSLGSRADLWGQYF; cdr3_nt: TGTGCCAGCAGCTTAGGCTCGAGGGCGGATCTTTGGGGTCAGTACTTC
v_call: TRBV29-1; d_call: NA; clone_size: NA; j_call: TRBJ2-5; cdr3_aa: CSAAETQYF; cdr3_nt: TGCAGCGCTGCGGAGACCCAGTACTTC
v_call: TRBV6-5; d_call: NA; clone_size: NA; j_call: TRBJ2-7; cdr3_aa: CASSMVQGTYEQYF; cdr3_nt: TGTGCCAGCAGTATGGTGCAGGGTACCTACGAGCAGTACTTC
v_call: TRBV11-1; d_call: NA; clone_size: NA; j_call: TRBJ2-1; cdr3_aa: CASSAGLDHLEQFF; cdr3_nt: TGTGCCAGCAGCGCGGGACTGGACCATCTTGAGCAGTTCTTC
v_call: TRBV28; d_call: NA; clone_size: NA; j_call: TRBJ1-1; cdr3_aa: CASSFIGTEAFF; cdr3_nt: TGTGCCAGCAGTTTTATTGGGACTGAAGCTTTCTTT
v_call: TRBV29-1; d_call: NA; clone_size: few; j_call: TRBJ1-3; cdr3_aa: CSVLLGNTIYF; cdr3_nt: TGCAGCGTTCTACTTGGAAACACCATATATTTT
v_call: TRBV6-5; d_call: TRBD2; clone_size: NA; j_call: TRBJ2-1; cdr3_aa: CASSYSSASGYNEQFF; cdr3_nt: TGTGCCAGCAGTTACTCGAGCGCTAGCGGATACAATGAGCAGTTCTTC
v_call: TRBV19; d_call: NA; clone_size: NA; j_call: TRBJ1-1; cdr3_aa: CASSFDGPSNTEAFF; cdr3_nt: TGTGCCAGTAGTTTCGACGGACCTTCGAACACTGAAGCTTTCTTT
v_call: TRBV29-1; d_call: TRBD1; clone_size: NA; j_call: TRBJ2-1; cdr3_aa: CSASKTGKSKNEQFF; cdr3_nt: TGCAGCGCCTCCAAGACAGGGAAATCAAAAAATGAGCAGTTCTTC
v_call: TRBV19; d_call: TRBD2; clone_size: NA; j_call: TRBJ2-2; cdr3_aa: CASGTSGPRGGELFF; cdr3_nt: TGTGCCAGCGGGACTAGCGGGCCCCGGGGCGGGGAGCTGTTTTTT
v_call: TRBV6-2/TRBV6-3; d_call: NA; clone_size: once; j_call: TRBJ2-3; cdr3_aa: CASSYWRRTQYF; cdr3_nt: TGTGCCAGCAGTTACTGGCGGAGGACGCAGTATTTT
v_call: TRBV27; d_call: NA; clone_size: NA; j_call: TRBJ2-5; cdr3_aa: CASGSRTQYF; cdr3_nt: TGTGCCAGCGGGTCCCGGACCCAGTACTTC
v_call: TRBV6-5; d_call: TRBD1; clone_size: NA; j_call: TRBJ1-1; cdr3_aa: CASSYRHPGQGPPEAFF; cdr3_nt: TGTGCCAGCAGTTACCGACACCCGGGACAGGGGCCACCTGAAGCTTTCTTT
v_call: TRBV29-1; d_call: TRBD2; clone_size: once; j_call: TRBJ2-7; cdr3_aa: CSVYTSGGFYEQYF; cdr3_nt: TGCAGCGTCTACACTAGCGGGGGGTTCTACGAGCAGTACTTC
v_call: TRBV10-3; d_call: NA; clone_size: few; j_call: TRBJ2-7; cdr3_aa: CAISELDEQYF; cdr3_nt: TGTGCCATCAGTGAGCTGGACGAGCAGTACTTC
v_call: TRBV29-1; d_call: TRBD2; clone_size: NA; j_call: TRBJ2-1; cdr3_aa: CSAQSLAVYNEQFF; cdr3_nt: TGCAGCGCCCAGTCGCTAGCGGTGTACAATGAGCAGTTCTTC
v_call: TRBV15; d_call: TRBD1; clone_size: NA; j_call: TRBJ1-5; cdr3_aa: CATSYRGSNQPQHF; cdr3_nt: TGTGCCACCAGCTACAGGGGTAGCAATCAGCCCCAGCATTTT
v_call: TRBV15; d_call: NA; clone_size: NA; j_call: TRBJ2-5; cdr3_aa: CATGRDWNRIETQYF; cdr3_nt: TGTGCCACCGGCAGAGATTGGAACCGGATAGAGACCCAGTACTTC
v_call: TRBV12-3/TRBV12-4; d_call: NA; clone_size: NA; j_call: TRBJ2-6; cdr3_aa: CASSFSRRISGANVLTF; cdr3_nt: TGTGCCAGCAGTTTTTCCAGGAGGATTTCTGGGGCCAACGTCCTGACTTTC
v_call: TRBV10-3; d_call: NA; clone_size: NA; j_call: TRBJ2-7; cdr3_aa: CASRQTVEGHEQYF; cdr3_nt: TGTGCCAGCAGACAGACAGTGGAAGGACACGAGCAGTACTTC
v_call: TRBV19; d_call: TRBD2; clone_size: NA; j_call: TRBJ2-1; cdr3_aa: CASLTSGGPYNEQFF; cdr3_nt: TGTGCCAGCCTAACTAGCGGGGGGCCCTACAATGAGCAGTTCTTC
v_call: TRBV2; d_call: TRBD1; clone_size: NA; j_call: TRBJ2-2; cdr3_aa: CASTKDRLGELFF; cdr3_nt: TGTGCCAGCACTAAGGACAGGCTCGGGGAGCTGTTTTTT
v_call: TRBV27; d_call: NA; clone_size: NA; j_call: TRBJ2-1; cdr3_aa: CASSLPDSNNEQFF; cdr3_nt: TGTGCCAGCAGTTTACCAGACAGTAACAATGAGCAGTTCTTC
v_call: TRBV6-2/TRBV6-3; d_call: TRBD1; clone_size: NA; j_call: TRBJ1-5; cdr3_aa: CASSYSSVGQSNQPQHF; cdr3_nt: TGTGCCAGCAGTTACTCGAGTGTGGGACAGAGCAATCAGCCCCAGCATTTT
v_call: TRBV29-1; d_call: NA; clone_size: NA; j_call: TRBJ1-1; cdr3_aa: CSVALTVNTEAFF; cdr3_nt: TGCAGCGTAGCCCTGACAGTGAACACTGAAGCTTTCTTT
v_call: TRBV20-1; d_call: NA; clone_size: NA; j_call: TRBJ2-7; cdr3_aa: CSAPQRTGPVF; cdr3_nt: TGCAGTGCTCCCCAGAGAACAGGGCCGGTCTTC
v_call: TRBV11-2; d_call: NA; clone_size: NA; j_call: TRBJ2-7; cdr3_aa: CASSPPRGRTYYEQYF; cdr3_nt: TGTGCCAGCAGCCCTCCCCGCGGCAGGACCTACTACGAGCAGTACTTC
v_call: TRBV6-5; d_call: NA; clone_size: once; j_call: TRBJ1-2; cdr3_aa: CANPTAAAHYGYTF; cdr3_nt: TGTGCCAACCCTACCGCGGCAGCCCACTATGGCTACACCTTC
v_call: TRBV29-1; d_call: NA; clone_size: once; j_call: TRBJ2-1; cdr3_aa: CSVVASSYNEQFF; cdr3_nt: TGCAGCGTTGTGGCGAGCTCCTACAATGAGCAGTTCTTC
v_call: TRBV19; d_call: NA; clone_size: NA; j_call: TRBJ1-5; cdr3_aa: CASSSRASLSNQPQHF; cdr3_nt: TGTGCCAGTAGTTCCCGGGCCTCCCTCAGCAATCAGCCCCAGCATTTT
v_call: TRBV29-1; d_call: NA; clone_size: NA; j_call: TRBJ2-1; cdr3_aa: CSVERGRELYNEQFF; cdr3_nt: TGCAGCGTTGAACGGGGGCGGGAGCTTTACAATGAGCAGTTCTTC
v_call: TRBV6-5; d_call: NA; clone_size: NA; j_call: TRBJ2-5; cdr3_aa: CASSQQGWRETQYF; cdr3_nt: TGTGCCAGCAGTCAACAGGGATGGCGGGAGACCCAGTACTTC
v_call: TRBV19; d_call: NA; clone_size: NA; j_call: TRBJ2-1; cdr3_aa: CASSRLGIREAGSYNEQFF; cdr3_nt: TGTGCCAGTAGTCGATTAGGGATCAGGGAGGCCGGGTCCTACAATGAGCAGTTCTTC
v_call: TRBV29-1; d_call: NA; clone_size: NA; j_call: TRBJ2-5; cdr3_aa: CSVLGRPQETQYF; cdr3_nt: TGCAGCGTTCTGGGACGACCTCAAGAGACCCAGTACTTC
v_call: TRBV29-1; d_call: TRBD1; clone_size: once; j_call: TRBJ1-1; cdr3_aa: CSVRDRVRTEAFF; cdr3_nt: TGCAGCGTAAGGGACAGGGTGCGGACTGAAGCTTTCTTT
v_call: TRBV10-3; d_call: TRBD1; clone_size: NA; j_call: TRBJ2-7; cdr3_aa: CAEGQTTGEQYF; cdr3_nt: TGTGCCGAGGGACAGACCACCGGCGAGCAGTACTTC